This T cell receptor beta chain derives from a study of T cell responses to AZD1222 COVID-19 vaccine. Concerning this clone: No antigen is known for it.

Overall study findings and caveats: None of the repertoires were sampled until the peak T cell response had passed.

V dropped 4 bases and J dropped 7; count of bases not matched to a gene: 12. CDR3 length: 16 residues. The germline V gene has CDR1 SQVTM and CDR2 ANQGSEA. Some clones are missing from TCRdb's copy, which holds only in-frame ones; the method was immunoSEQ multiplex PCR. Counted here are about 86,000 clones, about nine tenths occurring once; the ten biggest clones make up less than 3.5%. V and J are TRBV29-1 and TRBJ2-1, with TRBD2 matching 11 bases. The receptor was isolated from an adult in good health. Sequencing used peripheral blood, obtained on day 0 of AZD1222 vaccination. CDR3 in amino acids: CSVGGLAGASRNEQFF. CDR3 DNA: TGCAGCGTTGGAGGACTAGCGGGTGCCTCTCGTAATGAGCAGTTCTTC.